Each of the 11 T cell receptor beta chains below was sequenced from the same sample in a study of shared clonotypes between healthy human individuals. TCRdb's table, derived via immunoSEQ multiplex PCR, lists solely in-frame clones and lacks some. Of 600,000 to 750,000 clones listed, around 70% are singletons. Material: memory CD4+ T cells sorted from blood. The subset: CD45RA-negative fraction. Source of these receptors: a woman aged 30 to 39 in good health.

The rearrangement links TRBV28 to TRBJ2-5; 10 nucleotides line up with TRBD2. CDR3 length equals 15 residues. CDR1 and CDR2 (germline): MDHEN, SYDVKM. The V segment lost 4 bases and the J segment 3 bases; nucleotides outside the gene matches: 5. As DNA, the CDR3 is TGTGCCAGCAGTTCTGTACTAGCGGGAAAAGAGACCCAGTACTTC. The encoded protein is CASSSVLAGKETQYF.

On this clone: Other DNA sequences in this specimen translate into the identical CDR3. The chain uses TRBV5-1 and TRBJ2-3; D is perhaps TRBD2 (7 bases). Trimming stripped 4 bases from V and 0 bases from J, with 15 bases between. The CDR3 length is 16 residues. Germline lookup yields CDR1 SGHRS and CDR2 YFSETQ. This CDR3 reads CASSLGGAASTDTQYF. For the CDR3, the DNA is TGCGCCAGCAGCCTGGGGGGGGCTGCTAGCACAGATACGCAGTATTTT.

This clone was counted many times. The gene calls are TRBV5-1 and TRBJ2-1, with D hard to call. The CDR3 runs to 12 residues. Trimming cost V 4 bases and J 4 bases, with 6 bases left between them. Germline V gene lookup returns CDR1 SGHRS and CDR2 YFSETQ. The CDR3 region is CASSEKYNEQFF. The DNA for the CDR3 is TGCGCCAGCAGCGAGAAGTACAATGAGCAGTTCTTC.

V and J are TRBV4-2 and TRBJ2-1, with no clear D. The CDR3 runs to 13 residues. Germline-derived CDR1 and CDR2 are LGHNA and YNFKEQ. Trimming cost V 3 bases and J 10 bases, with 13 bases left between them. The CDR3 region has the DNA TGTGCCAGCAGCCAGGAGTCCAAGGTAGAGCAGTTCTTC. This translates into CASSQESKVEQFF.

The rearrangement joins TRBV18 to TRBJ2-3, with 10 bases aligning to TRBD2. Per germline, CDR1 KGHSH and CDR2 LQKENI. There are 15 residues in the CDR3. The V gene end was trimmed by 1 base and the J gene end by 6 bases; junction bases not matched to a gene: 4. CDR3 DNA sequence: TGTGCCAGCTCACCACAGCGGGAGGGCCGGGATACGCAGTATTTT. It encodes CASSPQREGRDTQYF.

This clone has only one observation. This may stem from a read error, because a much larger clone lies one nucleotide away. The same CDR3 arises from other DNA sequences in this sample as well. This rearrangement joins TRBV11-3 to TRBJ2-2, with D possibly being TRBD2 (6 bases). The CDR3 consists of 14 residues. CDR1 and CDR2 (germline): SGHNT, YENEEA. Trimming cost V 3 bases and J 1 base, with 6 bases left between them. The CDR3 reads CASSLGGNTGELFF. CDR3 DNA: TGTGCCAGCAGCTTGGGGGGGAACACCGGGGAGCTGTTTTTT.

This clone was detected only once. CDR3 loop: CSATWGVGQYF. The CDR3 coding sequence is TGCAGCGCAACGTGGGGTGTCGGGCAGTACTTC. The chain is built from TRBV29-1 and TRBJ2-7; no reliable D call. CDR3 length: 11 amino acids. The ends were cut back, 7 bases at V and 9 bases at J, with 16 bases in the middle. Germline V gene sequence: CDR1 SQVTM, CDR2 ANQGSEA.

The CDR3 sequence: CASSLAGTDTDTQYF. Written as DNA, the CDR3 is TGCGCCAGCAGCTTGGCGGGGACAGACACAGATACGCAGTATTTT. The rearrangement uses TRBV5-1 and TRBJ2-3; the match to TRBD1 covers 7 bases. The germline gives CDR1 SGHRS, CDR2 YFSETQ. The CDR3 consists of 15 residues. After removal of 0 bases from V and 2 bases from J, the junction contained 3 bases not matched to a gene.

This chain links TRBV11-2 with TRBJ1-3; D remains ambiguous. This CDR3 has 12 residues. Looked up from germline, CDR1 is SGHAT and CDR2 is FQNNGV. Deletions cut 6 bases from V and 0 bases from J, with 3 bases between. As DNA, the CDR3 is TGTGCCAGCAGTCGCTCTGGAAACACCATATATTTT. It codes for CASSRSGNTIYF.

This chain links TRBV12-5 with TRBJ2-2, with 8 bases fitting TRBD1. The V gene end was trimmed by 6 bases and the J gene end by 6 bases; junction bases not matched to a gene: 6. The CDR3 is 14 amino acids. In germline, CDR1 is LGHNT, CDR2 FRNRAP. Written as DNA, the CDR3 is TGTGCTAGTGGCACAGGGGGGATCTCCGGGGAGCTGTTTTTT. As protein: CASGTGGISGELFF.

This clone has just a few counts. The chain joins TRBV30 to TRBJ1-5; TRBD1 matches at 9 bases. The trim removed 2 bases at V and 4 bases at J, leaving 9 bases unmatched. The germline gives CDR1 GTSNPN, CDR2 SVGIG (reference sequence). The CDR3 has 16 residues. CDR3 sequence: CAWSTSGTGTNQPQHF. The CDR3 DNA is TGTGCCTGGAGTACTTCCGGGACAGGGACTAATCAGCCCCAGCATTTT.